This paragraph reports one T cell receptor beta chain. Methods used by the authors: Nucleated cell number was recorded as an estimate derived from reference gene primer amplification. The assay was immunoSEQ multiplex PCR, and TCRdb's table has in-frame clones only and misses some. From that table come the V and J calls and clone size; the DNA was used to work out D and trimming. This table holds some 170,000 clones, nearly 80% found once. CDR1 is LNHDA, CDR2 SQIVND, per germline (reference sequence). The CDR3 has 19 amino acids. The V gene end was trimmed by 3 bases and the J gene end by 4 bases; junction bases not matched to a gene: 8. The data derive from a study of blood T cell repertoires in COVID-19. Study-wide context: COVID-19 samples, acute and convalescent, were from the United States, Italy and Spain. The analysed material was cDNA or gDNA that came from T cells, B-cell-depleted T cells, or PBMCs.

Source material: peripheral blood. The chain couples TRBV19 to TRBJ2-2, with 16 positions matching TRBD2. The sequence derives from a woman in her 70s with acute or convalescent COVID-19. CDR3 loop: CASSILGLAGGPSTGELFF. Here the CDR3 DNA reads TGTGCCAGTAGTATCCTGGGACTAGCGGGAGGGCCCAGCACCGGGGAGCTGTTTTTT. Full variable domain (remainder filled in from reference TRBV19 and TRBJ2-2): DGGITQSPKYLFRKEGQNVTLSCEQNLNHDAMYWYRQDPGQGLRLIYYSQIVNDFQKGDIAEGYSVSREKKESFPLTVTSAQKNPTAFYLCASSILGLAGGPSTGELFFGEGSRLTVL.